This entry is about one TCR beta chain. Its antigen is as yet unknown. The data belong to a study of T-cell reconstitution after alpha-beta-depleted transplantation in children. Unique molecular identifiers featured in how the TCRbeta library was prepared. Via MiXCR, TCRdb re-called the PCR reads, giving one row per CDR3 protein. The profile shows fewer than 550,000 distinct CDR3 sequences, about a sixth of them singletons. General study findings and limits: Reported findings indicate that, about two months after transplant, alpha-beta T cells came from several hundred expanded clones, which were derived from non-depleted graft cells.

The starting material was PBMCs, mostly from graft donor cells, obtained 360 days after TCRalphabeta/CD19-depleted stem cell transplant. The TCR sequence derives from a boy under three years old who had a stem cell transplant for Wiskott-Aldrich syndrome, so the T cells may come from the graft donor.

CDR3 DNA: TGTGCCAGCAGCTTAAGGGCCAGCGGGAGGGCCGACGAGCAGTACTTC. Translation: CASSLRASGRADEQYF. The chain combines TRBV13 with TRBJ2-7, with 10 bases that match TRBD2. This CDR3 is 16 amino acids long. Germline values: CDR1 PRHDT, CDR2 FYEKMQ (reference sequence). Germline trimming cut 2 bases from V and 5 bases from J; bases unmatched to any gene: 9.